These 12 T cell receptor beta chains came from one sample sequenced in a study of blood T cells in healthy people across ages. Alongside a J-beta primer mix, a sample-barcoded 5' primer served in a second PCR lasting roughly 7 to 11 cycles. TCRdb re-analysed the 5' RACE reads in MiXCR, keeping a single row per CDR3 protein. The top ten clones hold roughly 23% of a sample with fewer than 2,000,000 distinct CDR3 sequences, about two fifths of them seen once. The source material was blood. Receptors were obtained from a human donor in good health.

The rearrangement joins TRBV6-2 or TRBV6-3 to TRBJ1-5, with 10 bases identical to TRBD1. J gave up 4 bases and V 2 bases, and 8 bases lay outside the gene matches. This CDR3 contains 17 residues. CDR1 MNHEY and CDR2 SVGEGT come from the germline V gene. The chain's CDR3 is CASSYRDRGGWNQPQHF. The CDR3 DNA reads TGTGCCAGCAGTTACCGGGACAGGGGCGGGTGGAATCAGCCCCAGCATTTT.

This clonotype was detected a few times. The chain carries TRBV14 and TRBJ2-7; D is uncertain. V was pared by 0 bases and J by 1 base, with 16 bases between. CDR1 and CDR2 (germline): SGHDN, FVKESK. This CDR3 is 17 amino acids long. CDR3 coding DNA: TGTGCCAGCAGCCAAGATAATGGGCCCTTAGAGTCCTACGAGCAGTACTTC. Translating it yields CASSQDNGPLESYEQYF.

This chain uses TRBV20-1 with TRBJ2-5; D is unresolved. The length of the CDR3 is 14 residues. CDR1 is DFQATT, CDR2 SNEGSKA, per germline (reference sequence). V lost 1 base to trimming and J lost 0 bases, with 9 bases between them. DNA of the CDR3: TGCAGTGCTAGAGTAGGCCGATACCAAGAGACCCAGTACTTC. It specifies CSARVGRYQETQYF.

The chain couples TRBV7-9 to TRBJ2-5; the match to TRBD1 covers 10 bases. The germline CDR1 and CDR2 sequences are SEHNR and FQNEAQ (reference sequence). The ends lost 5 bases at V and 5 bases at J; junction bases unmatched: 8. This CDR3 comprises 15 residues. The CDR3, as DNA: TGTGCCAGCAGCCGTAGACAGGGGGCAGTTGAGACCCAGTACTTC. Amino acid sequence: CASSRRQGAVETQYF.

This clonotype was seen more than once but under ten times. The chain has TRBV6-6 and TRBJ2-7; possible D gene TRBD1, 5 bases. The CDR3 covers 14 residues. Trimming shortened V by 10 bases and J by 0 bases, and 16 bases separated the two germline ends. In germline, CDR1 is MNHNY, CDR2 SVGAGI (reference sequence). The CDR3 sequence is CATEKGSGSYEQYF. The CDR3 DNA sequence: TGTGCCACCGAGAAGGGGTCGGGCTCCTACGAGCAGTACTTC.

This clonotype has a handful of counts. V gene TRBV10-3 combines with J gene TRBJ1-5; the D is unclear. Trimming took 6 bases from V and 7 from J, leaving 16 bases between them. Germline V gene data show CDR1 as ENHRY and CDR2 as SYGVKD. This CDR3 has 14 residues. CDR3 nucleotide sequence: TGTGCCATCAGCGCCAATTGGGAGATGCAGCCCCAGCATTTT. Encoded protein: CAISANWEMQPQHF.

The chain couples TRBV5-1 to TRBJ1-2; D is unresolved. Per germline, CDR1 SGHRS and CDR2 YFSETQ. CDR3 length: 14 residues. The V and J ends lost 0 bases and 8 bases respectively, with 14 bases between them. CDR3 DNA: TGCGCCAGCAGCTTGGACTGGGGTTTAGGGGGCTACACCTTC. It specifies CASSLDWGLGGYTF.

Only a few counts were recorded for this clonotype. The chain's CDR3 is CASSKAAGGNEQYF. CDR3 bases: TGTGCCAGCAGCAAAGCGGCAGGGGGCAACGAGCAGTACTTC. The chain uses TRBV21-1 and TRBJ2-7; the D call of TRBD1 is as the table states it, not checked on the DNA. TRBV21-1 is recorded as a pseudogene. CDR3 length: 14 residues.

The CDR3 region is CAISGGQNTGELFF. Here the CDR3 DNA reads TGTGCCATCAGTGGGGGGCAGAACACCGGGGAGCTGTTTTTT. The J gene is TRBJ2-2, the V gene TRBV10-3, with a possible D match to TRBD1 (6 bases). Trimming pared 4 bases from V and 1 base from J, leaving 7 bases between. CDR1 and CDR2 from the germline V gene are ENHRY and SYGVKD. CDR3 length: 14 residues.

In the case of this clonotype: An end of the junction differs from the germline gene, which may be a read error. The chain is built from TRBV20-1 and TRBJ2-7; 11 bases agree with TRBD1. Germline-derived CDR1 and CDR2 are DFQATT and SNEGSKA (reference sequence). The CDR3 has 15 amino acids. The CDR3 coding sequence is TGCAGTGCTTGCCGGACAGGGGGCGCCTCCTACGAGCAGTACTTT. Its protein is CSACRTGGASYEQYF.

This clonotype was detected once. The V call is TRBV5-1, the J call TRBJ2-5, with D unclear. Per the germline V gene, CDR1 is SGHRS and CDR2 is YFSETQ. The length of the CDR3 is 14 residues. Trimming took off 3 bases at V and 4 bases at J, with 13 bases between the two ends. For the CDR3, the DNA is TGCGCCAGCAGCTATGAGGACCCCATAGAGACCCAGTACTTC. It codes for CASSYEDPIETQYF.

V and J are TRBV27 and TRBJ2-5; 7 bases are a match to TRBD2. The CDR3 loop spans 13 amino acids. The germline CDR1 and CDR2 sequences are MNHEY and SMNVEV (reference sequence). Germline trimming cut 4 bases from V and 3 bases from J; bases unmatched to any gene: 2. The CDR3 coding sequence is TGTGCCAGCAGTTACCTAGCGGAAGAGACCCAGTACTTC. It is translated as CASSYLAEETQYF.